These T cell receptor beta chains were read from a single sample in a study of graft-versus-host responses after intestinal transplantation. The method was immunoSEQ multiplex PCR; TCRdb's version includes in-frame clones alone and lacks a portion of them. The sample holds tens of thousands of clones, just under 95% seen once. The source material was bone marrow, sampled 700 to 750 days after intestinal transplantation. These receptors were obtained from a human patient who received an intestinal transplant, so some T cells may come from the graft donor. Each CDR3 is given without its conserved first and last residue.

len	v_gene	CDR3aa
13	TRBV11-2	ASSLGQGLYQPQH
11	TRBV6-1	ASQRQENTEAF
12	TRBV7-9	ASSQRTRYYGYT
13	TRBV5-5	ASSLWTALSYEQY
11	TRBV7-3	ASSLGSVQKPF
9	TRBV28	ASRSYNEQF
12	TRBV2	ASRVGGTTYEQY
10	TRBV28	ASRLMSYEQY
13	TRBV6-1	ASSALAGGGNEQF
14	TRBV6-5	ASSYSVAGGPDTQY
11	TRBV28	ASSFDRVETQY
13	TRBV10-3	AISESTSPPSGQY
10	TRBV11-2	ASSLAGQPQH
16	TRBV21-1	ASSKVQQVDYSNQPQH
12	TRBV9	ASSVAKIPYEQY
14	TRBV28	ASSYQLTGSSEKLF
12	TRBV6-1	ASTQGRGEYEQY
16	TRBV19	ASSIGSSGGDLYNEQF
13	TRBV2	ASRGAEGNSYEQY
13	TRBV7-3	ASSPQGPSYNEQF
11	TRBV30	AWEKQGNEKLF
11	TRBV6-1	ASILTGLTEAF
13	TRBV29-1	SVGYRGRGDTEAF
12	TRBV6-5	ASSELAGEIEQY
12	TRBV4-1	ASTMGQGNEKLF
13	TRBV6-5	ASKPWGVGLETQY
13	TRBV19	ASSIRGGPFNEQY
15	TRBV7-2	ASRKAPGLANTGELF
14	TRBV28	ASSGFTGGAQETQY
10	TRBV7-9	ASSFPRETQY
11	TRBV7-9	ASSGTGVVEQF
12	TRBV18	ASSPQTGSYEQY
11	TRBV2	ASSEGTEETQY
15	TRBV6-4	ASSDSYGGGRGNTIY
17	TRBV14	ASSQEGFGTSGAYNEQF